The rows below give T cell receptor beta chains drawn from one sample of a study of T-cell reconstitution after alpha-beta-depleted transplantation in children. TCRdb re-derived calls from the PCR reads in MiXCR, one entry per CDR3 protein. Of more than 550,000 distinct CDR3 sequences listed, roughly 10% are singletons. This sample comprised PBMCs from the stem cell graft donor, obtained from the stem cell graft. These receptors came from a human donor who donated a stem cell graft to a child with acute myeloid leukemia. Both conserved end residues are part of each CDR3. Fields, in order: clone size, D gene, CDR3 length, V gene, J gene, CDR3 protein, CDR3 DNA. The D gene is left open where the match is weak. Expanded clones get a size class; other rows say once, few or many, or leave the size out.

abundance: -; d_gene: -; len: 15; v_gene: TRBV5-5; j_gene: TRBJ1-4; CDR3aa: CASSFHASRNEKLFF; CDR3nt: TGTGCCAGCAGTTTTCATGCCTCCCGTAATGAAAAACTGTTTTTT
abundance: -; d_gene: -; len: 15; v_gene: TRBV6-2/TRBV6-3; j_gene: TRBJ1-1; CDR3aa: CASSYSKGLNTEAFF; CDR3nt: TGTGCCAGCAGTTACTCGAAGGGATTGAACACTGAAGCTTTCTTT
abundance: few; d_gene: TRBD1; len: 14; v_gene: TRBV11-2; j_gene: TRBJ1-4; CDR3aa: CASSWPGQNEKLFF; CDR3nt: TGTGCCAGCAGCTGGCCGGGACAGAATGAAAAACTGTTTTTT
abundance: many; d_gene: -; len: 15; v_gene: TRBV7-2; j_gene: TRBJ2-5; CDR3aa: CASSLDWQRQETQYF; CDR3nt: TGTGCCAGCAGCTTAGATTGGCAGCGCCAAGAGACCCAGTACTTC
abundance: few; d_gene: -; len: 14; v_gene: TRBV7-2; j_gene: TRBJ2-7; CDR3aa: CASSLWAGSYEQYF; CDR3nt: TGTGCCAGCAGCTTATGGGCAGGCTCCTACGAGCAGTACTTC
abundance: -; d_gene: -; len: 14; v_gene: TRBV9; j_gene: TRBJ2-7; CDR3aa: CASSSRSRTYEQYF; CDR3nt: TGTGCCAGCAGCTCGCGCTCGCGGACCTACGAGCAGTACTTC
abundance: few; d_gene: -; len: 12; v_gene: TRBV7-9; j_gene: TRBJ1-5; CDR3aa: CASSWGEWPQHF; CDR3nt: TGTGCCAGCAGTTGGGGAGAGTGGCCCCAGCATTTT
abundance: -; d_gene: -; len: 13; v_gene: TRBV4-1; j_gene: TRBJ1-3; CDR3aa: CASSQELRNTIYF; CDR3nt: TGCGCCAGCAGCCAAGAATTGCGGAACACCATATATTTT
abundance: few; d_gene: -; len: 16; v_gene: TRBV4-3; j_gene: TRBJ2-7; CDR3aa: CASSQDPSGFFYEQYF; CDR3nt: TGCGCCAGCAGCCAAGATCCCAGCGGGTTCTTTTACGAGCAGTACTTC
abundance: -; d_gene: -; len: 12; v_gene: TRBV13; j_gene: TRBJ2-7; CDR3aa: CASSLYPGEQYF; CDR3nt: TGTGCCAGCAGCTTATATCCAGGCGAGCAGTACTTC
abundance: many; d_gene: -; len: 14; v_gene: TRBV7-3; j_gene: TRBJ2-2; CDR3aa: CASSEQPNTGELFF; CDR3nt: TGTGCCAGCAGCGAACAGCCGAACACCGGGGAGCTGTTTTTT
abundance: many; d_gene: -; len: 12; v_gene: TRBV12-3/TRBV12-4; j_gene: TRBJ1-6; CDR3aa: CASSGTGIDLTF; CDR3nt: TGTGCCAGCAGCGGGACCGGGATAGACCTTACCTTT
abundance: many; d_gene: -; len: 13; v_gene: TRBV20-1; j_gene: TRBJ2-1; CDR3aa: CSARDFRDNEQFF; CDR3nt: TGCAGTGCTAGAGATTTCAGGGACAATGAGCAGTTCTTC